Listed below are T cell receptor beta chains from one sample, sequenced in a study of blood T cell repertoires in COVID-19. Method: immunoSEQ multiplex PCR; TCRdb's copy keeps in-frame clones and lacks some. The table includes around 190,000 clones, about 85% detected once. Sequences were obtained from peripheral blood. Receptors were obtained from a young man with acute or convalescent COVID-19. The CDR3 runs from the conserved cysteine through the conserved F or W. A row's size may be missing; if present it is once, few, many or a size class.

v_call	clone_size	cdr3_aa
TRBV7-9	NA	CVTSIQGLVNTEAFF
TRBV28	few	CASSLSGNNSPLHF
TRBV6-6	once	CASSPGQGRYYGYTF
TRBV19	NA	CASSPRTGTGTKNIQYF
TRBV27	NA	CASSPNPGWFNEQFF
TRBV3-1/TRBV3-2	NA	CASRLTGGHGNTIYF
TRBV6-5	NA	CASSQTGTSNQPQHF
TRBV4-1	NA	CASSQLTGTGELFF
TRBV2	NA	CASSELAAYNEQFF
TRBV28	NA	CASRYRGNTEAFF
TRBV2	NA	CASSSDTTYEQYF
TRBV6-1	NA	CASSEALRGLGGYTF
TRBV29-1	NA	CSVGTPHQPQHF
TRBV5-5	NA	CASSLGAREYEQYF
TRBV24-1	NA	CATSEWDSSEQYF